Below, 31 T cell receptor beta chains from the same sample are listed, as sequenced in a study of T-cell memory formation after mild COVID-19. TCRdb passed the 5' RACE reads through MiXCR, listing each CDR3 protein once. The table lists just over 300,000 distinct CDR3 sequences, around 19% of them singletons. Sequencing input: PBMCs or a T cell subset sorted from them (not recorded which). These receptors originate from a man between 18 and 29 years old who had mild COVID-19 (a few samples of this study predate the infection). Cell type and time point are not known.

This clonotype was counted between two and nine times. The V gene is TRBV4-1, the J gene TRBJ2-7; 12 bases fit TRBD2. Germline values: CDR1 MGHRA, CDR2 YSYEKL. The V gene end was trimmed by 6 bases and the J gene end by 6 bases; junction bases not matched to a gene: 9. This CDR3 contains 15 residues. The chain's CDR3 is CASSEASGGAREQYF. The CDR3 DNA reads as TGCGCCAGCAGTGAGGCTAGCGGGGGGGCTCGCGAGCAGTACTTC.

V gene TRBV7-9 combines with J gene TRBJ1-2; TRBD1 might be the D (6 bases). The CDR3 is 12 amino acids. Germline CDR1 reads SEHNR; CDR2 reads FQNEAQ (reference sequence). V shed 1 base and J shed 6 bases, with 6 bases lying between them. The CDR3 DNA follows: TGTGCCAGCAGCTTAGGGGGGCATGGCTACACCTTC. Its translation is CASSLGGHGYTF.

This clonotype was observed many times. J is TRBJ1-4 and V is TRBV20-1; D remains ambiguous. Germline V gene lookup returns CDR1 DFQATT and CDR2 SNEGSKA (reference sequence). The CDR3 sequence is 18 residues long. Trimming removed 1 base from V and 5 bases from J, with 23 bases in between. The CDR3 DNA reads TGCAGTGCTAGAGCCCCGATCCGGGCATTCTTTCCCAATGAAAAACTGTTTTTT. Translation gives CSARAPIRAFFPNEKLFF.

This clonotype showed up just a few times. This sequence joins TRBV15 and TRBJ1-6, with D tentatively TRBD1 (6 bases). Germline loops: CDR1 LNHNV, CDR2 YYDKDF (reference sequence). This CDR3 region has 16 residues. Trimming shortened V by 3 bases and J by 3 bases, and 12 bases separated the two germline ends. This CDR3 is CATSRDDRLYNSPLHF. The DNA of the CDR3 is TGTGCCACCAGCAGGGATGACAGGCTCTATAATTCACCCCTCCACTTT.

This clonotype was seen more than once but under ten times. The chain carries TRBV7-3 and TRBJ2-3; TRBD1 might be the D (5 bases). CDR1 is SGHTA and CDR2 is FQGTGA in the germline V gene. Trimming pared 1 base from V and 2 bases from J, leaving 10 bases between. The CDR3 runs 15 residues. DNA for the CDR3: TGTGCCAGCAGCTTAAATAGGGGCGACACAGATACGCAGTATTTT. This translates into CASSLNRGDTDTQYF.

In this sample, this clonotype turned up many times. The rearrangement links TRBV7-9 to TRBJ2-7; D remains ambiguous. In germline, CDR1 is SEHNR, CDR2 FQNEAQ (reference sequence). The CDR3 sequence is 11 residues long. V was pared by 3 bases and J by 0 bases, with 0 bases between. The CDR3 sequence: CASSFSYEQYF. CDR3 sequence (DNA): TGTGCCAGCAGCTTCTCCTACGAGCAGTACTTC.

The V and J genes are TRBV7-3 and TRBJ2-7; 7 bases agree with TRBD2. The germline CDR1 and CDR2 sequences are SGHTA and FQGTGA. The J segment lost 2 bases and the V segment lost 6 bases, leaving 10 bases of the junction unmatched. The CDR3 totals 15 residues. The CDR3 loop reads CASRNTQRGTYEQYF. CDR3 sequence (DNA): TGTGCCAGCAGAAACACCCAGCGGGGTACCTACGAGCAGTACTTC.

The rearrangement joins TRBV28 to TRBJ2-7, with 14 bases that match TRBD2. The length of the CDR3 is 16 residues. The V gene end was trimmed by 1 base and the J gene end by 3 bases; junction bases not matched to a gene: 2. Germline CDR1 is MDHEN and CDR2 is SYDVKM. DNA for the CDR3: TGTGCCAGCAGTTTATCGGGGACTAGCGGGGGCTACGAGCAGTACGTC. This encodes CASSLSGTSGGYEQYV.

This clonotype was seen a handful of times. CDR3 nucleotides: TGTGCCAGCAGCCTTGGTGCGTCGGGCGGAACTGAAGCTTTCTTT. It specifies CASSLGASGGTEAFF. J is TRBJ1-1 and V is TRBV7-2; no reliable D call. CDR1 is SGHTA, CDR2 FQGNSA, per germline. V was clipped by 5 bases and J by 5 bases, with 18 bases between them. This CDR3 spans 15 amino acids.

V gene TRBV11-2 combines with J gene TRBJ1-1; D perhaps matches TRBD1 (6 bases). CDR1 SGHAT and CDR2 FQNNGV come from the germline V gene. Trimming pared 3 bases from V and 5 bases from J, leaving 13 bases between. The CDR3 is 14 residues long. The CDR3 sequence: CASSFRGEGTEAFF. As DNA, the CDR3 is TGTGCCAGCAGCTTTAGGGGGGAGGGGACTGAAGCTTTCTTT. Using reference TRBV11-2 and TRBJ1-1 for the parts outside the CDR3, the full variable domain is EAGVAQSPRYKIIEKRQSVAFWCNPISGHATLYWYQQILGQGPKLLIQFQNNGVVDDSQLPKDRFSAERLKGVDSTLKIQPAKLEDSAVYLCASSFRGEGTEAFFGQGTRLTVV.

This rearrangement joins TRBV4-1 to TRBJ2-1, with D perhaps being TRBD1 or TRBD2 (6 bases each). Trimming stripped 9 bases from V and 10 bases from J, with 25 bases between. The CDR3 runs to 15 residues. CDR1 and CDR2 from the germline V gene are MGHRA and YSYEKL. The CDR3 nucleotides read TGCGCCAGTCGGATAACGGGGGCCAAACGGGTAGAGCAGTTCTTC. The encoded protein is CASRITGAKRVEQFF.

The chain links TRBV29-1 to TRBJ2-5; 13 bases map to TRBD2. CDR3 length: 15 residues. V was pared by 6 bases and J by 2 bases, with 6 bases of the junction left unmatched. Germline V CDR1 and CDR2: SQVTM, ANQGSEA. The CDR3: CSVYRLAGGQETQYF. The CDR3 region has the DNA TGCAGCGTCTACCGACTAGCGGGGGGACAAGAGACCCAGTACTTC.

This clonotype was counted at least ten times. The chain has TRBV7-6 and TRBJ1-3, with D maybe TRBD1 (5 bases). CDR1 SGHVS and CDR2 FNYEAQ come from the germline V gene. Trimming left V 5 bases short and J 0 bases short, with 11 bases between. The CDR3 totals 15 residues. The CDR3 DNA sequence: TGTGCCAGCAGCAGGGGAAGGGTCTCTGGAAACACCATATATTTT. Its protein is CASSRGRVSGNTIYF.

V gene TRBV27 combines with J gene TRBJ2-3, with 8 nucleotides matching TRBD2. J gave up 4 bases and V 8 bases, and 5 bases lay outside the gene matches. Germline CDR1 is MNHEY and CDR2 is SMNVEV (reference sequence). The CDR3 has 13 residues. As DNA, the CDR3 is TGTGCCAGCGGAGCGGGGGTCGCAGATACGCAGTATTTT. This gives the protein CASGAGVADTQYF.

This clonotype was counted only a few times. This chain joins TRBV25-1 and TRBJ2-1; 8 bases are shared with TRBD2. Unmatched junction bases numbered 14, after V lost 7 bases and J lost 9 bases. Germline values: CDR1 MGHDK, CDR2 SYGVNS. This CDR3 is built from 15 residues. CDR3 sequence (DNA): TGTGCCAGCAAGCGGGGGCCGGCATTATCGGGTGAGCAGTTCTTC. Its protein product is CASKRGPALSGEQFF.

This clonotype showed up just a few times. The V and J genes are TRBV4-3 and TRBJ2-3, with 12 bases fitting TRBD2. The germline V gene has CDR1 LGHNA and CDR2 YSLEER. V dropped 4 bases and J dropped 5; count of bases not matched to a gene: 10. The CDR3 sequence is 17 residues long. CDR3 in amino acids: CASSRVTGLAGLDTQYF. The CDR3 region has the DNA TGCGCCAGCAGCCGAGTTACCGGACTAGCGGGGTTAGATACGCAGTATTTT.

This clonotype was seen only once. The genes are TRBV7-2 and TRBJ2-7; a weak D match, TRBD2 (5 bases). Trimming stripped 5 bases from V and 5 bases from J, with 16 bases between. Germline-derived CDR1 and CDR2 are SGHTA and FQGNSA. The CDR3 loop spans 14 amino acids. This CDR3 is CASSRTSYRDEQYF. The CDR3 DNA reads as TGTGCCAGCAGCCGTACTAGTTATAGGGACGAGCAGTACTTC. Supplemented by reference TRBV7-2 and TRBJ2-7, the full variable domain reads GAGVSQSPSNKVTEKGKDVELRCDPISGHTALYWYRQSLGQGLEFLIYFQGNSAPDKSGLPSDRFSAERTGGSVSTLTIQRTQQEDSAVYLCASSRTSYRDEQYFGPGTRLTVT.

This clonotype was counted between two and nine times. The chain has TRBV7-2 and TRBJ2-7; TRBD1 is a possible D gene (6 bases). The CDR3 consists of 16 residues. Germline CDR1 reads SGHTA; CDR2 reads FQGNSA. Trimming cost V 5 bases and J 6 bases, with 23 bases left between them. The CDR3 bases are TGTGCCAGCAGCCCCATGCTAACAGGGAACGGTCGCGAGCAGTACTTC. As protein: CASSPMLTGNGREQYF.

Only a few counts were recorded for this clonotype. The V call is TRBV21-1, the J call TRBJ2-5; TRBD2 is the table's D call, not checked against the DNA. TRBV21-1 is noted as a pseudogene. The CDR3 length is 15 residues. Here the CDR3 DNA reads TGTGCCAGCAGCAAATGTTTGGGGACTTTGAAGACCCAGTACTTC. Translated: CASSKCLGTLKTQYF.

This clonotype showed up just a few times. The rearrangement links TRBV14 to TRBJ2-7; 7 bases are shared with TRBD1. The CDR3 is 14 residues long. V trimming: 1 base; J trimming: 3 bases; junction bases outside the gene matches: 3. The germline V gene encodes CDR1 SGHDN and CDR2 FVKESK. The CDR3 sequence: CASSQVAGGYEQYF. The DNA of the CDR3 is TGTGCCAGCAGCCAAGTCGCAGGGGGCTACGAGCAGTACTTC.

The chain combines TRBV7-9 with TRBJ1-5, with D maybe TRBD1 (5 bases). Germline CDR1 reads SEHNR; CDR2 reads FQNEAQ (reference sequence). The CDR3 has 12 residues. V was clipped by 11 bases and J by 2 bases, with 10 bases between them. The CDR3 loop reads CASTGGNQPQHF. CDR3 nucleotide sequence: TGTGCCTCGACGGGGGGCAATCAGCCCCAGCATTTT.

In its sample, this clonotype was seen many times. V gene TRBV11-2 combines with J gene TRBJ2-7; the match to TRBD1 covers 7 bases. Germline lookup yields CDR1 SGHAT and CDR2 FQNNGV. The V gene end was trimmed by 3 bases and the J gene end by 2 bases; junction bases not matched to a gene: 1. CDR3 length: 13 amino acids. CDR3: CASSFGTAYEQYF. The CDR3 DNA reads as TGTGCCAGCAGCTTCGGGACAGCCTACGAGCAGTACTTC.

The CDR3 sequence is CASSYSSIPNYGYTF. The CDR3 coding sequence is TGTGCCAGCAGTTACTCTTCTATACCGAATTATGGCTACACCTTC. The gene calls are TRBV6-6 and TRBJ1-2; D uncertain. The CDR3 extends over 15 amino acids. The V end lost 0 bases, the J end lost 5 bases, and 13 bases lay between the germline ends. Germline values: CDR1 MNHNY, CDR2 SVGAGI (reference sequence).

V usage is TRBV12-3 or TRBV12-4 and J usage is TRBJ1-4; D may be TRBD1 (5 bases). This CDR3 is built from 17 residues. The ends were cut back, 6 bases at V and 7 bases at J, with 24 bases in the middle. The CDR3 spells CASREGRGRRRPEKLFF. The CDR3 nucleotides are TGTGCCAGCAGGGAAGGGAGGGGACGACGTCGCCCTGAAAAACTGTTTTTT.

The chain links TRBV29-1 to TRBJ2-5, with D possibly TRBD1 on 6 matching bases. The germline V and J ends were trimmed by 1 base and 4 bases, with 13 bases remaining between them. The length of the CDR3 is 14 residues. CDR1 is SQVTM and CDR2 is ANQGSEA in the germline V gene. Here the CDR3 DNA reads TGCAGCGTTGAAGCATCAGGGGCACGAGAGACCCAGTACTTC. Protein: CSVEASGARETQYF. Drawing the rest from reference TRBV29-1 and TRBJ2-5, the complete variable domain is SAVISQKPSRDICQRGTSLTIQCQVDSQVTMMFWYRQQPGQSLTLIATANQGSEATYESGFVIDKFPISRPNLTFSTLTVSNMSPEDSSIYLCSVEASGARETQYFGPGTRLLVL.

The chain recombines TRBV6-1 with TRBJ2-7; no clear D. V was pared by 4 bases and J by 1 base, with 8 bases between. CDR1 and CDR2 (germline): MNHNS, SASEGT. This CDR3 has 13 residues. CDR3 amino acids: CASSGPISYEQYV. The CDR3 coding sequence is TGTGCCAGCAGTGGTCCTATATCCTACGAGCAGTACGTC.

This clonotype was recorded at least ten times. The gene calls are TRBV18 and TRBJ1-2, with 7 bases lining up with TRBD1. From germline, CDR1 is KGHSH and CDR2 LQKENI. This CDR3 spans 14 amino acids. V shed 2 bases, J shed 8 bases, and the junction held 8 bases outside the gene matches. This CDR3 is CASSPVRDRWGYTF. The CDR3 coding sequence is TGTGCCAGCTCACCAGTACGGGACAGATGGGGCTACACCTTC.

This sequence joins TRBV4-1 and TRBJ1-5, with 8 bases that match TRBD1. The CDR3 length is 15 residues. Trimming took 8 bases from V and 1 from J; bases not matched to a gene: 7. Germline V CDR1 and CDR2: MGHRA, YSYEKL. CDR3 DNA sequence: TGCGCCAGCTCGCTTACAGGGGGAAGCAATCAGCCCCAGCATTTT. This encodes CASSLTGGSNQPQHF.

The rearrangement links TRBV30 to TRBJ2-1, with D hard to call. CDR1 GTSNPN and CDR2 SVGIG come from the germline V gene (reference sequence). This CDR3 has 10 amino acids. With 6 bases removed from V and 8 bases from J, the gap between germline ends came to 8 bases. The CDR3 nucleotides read TGTGCCTGCGCAGCCTATGAGCAGTTCTTC. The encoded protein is CACAAYEQFF. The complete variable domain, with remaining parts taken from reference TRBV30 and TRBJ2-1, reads SQTIHQWPATLVQPVGSPLSLECTVEGTSNPNLYWYRQAAGRGLQLLFYSVGIGQISSEVPQNLSASRPQDRQFILSSKKLLLSDSGFYLCACAAYEQFFGPGTRLTVL.

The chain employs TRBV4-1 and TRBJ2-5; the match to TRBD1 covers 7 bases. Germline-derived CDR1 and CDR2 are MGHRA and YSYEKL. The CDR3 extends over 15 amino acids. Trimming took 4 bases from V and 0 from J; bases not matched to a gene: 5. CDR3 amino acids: CASSPGDRDQETQYF. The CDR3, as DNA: TGCGCCAGCAGCCCCGGCGACAGGGACCAAGAGACCCAGTACTTC.

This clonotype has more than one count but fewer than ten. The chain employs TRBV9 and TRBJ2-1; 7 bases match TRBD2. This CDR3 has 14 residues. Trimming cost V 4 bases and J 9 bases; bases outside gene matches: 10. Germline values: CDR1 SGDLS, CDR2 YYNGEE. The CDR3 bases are TGTGCCAGCAGCCCCCCTGGGGGGGGTGTTGAGCAGTTCTTC. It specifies CASSPPGGGVEQFF.